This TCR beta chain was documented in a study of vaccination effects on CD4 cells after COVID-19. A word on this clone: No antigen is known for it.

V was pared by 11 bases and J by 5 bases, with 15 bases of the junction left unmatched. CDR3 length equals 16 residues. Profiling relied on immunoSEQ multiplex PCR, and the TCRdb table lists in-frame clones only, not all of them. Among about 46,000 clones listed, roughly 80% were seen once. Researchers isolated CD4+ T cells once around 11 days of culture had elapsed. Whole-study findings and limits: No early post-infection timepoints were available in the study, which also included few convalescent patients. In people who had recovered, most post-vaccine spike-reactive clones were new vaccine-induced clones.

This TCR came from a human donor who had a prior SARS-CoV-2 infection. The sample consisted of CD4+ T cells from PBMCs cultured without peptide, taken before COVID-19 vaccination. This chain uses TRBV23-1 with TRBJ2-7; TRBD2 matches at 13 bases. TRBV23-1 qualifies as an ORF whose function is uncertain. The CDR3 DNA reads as TGCGCCGGACGGACTAGCGGGAGAGGGGCTTTCAACGAGCAGTACTTC. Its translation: CAGRTSGRGAFNEQYF.